This entry describes one TCR beta chain. Its antigen is as yet unknown. With random hexamers, about 0.45 to 1 ug RNA was reverse transcribed. Amplification of TCR beta CDR3 spanned 54 Vbeta and 13 Jbeta via immunoSEQ multiplex PCR. MiXCR was run by TCRdb on the immunoSEQ multiplex PCR reads, yielding one entry per CDR3 protein. The table shows about 140,000 distinct CDR3 sequences, with approximately 95% occurring only once. Sequencing targeted TCR beta in blood CD8+ and CD4+ T cells. Germline V gene data show CDR1 as SQVTM and CDR2 as ANQGSEA. This CDR3 is built from 15 residues. Losses at the gene ends were 1 base for V and 2 bases for J; bases not matched to a gene: 5. The sample comes from a study of CD8 T cells in Susac syndrome. Study-level points and caveats: Among people with Susac, CD8+ clonal expansion was greatest in TEMRA cells and active patients. Susac-specific public clones found in total CD8+ repertoires numbered some 17, and those in CD8+ TEMRA repertoires numbered a few.

The TCR was taken from a human donor with Susac syndrome. The sequenced material came from CD8+ T cells from PBMCs. The J gene is TRBJ1-2, the V gene TRBV29-1, with TRBD1 matching 9 bases. The CDR3 loop is CSVEGVTGGNYGYTF. CDR3 nucleotides: TGCAGCGTTGAAGGGGTGACAGGGGGAAACTATGGCTACACCTTC.